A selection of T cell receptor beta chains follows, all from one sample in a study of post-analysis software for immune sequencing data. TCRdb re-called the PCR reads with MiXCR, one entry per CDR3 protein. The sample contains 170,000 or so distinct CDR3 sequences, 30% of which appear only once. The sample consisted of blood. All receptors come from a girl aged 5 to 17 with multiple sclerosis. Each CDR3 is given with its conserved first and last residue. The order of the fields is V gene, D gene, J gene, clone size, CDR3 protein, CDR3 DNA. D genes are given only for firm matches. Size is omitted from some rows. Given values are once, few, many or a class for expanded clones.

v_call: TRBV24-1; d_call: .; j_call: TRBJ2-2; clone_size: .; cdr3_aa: CATGGRAGTGELFF; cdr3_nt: TGTGCCACCGGGGGACGGGCTGGGACCGGGGAGCTGTTTTTT
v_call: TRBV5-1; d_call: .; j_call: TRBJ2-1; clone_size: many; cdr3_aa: CASSVLTPWDEQFF; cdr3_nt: TGCGCCAGCAGCGTATTGACCCCGTGGGATGAGCAGTTCTTC
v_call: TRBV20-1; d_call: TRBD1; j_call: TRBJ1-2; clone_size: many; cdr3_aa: CSARSGQGAYGYTF; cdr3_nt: TGCAGTGCTAGATCTGGACAGGGGGCCTATGGCTACACCTTC
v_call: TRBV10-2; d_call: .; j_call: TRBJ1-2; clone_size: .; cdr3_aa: CASSVITSQGGGYGYTF; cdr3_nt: TGCGCCAGCAGCGTTATAACTTCCCAGGGTGGTGGCTATGGCTACACCTTC
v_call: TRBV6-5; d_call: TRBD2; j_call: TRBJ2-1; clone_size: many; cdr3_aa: CASSYSTTSGSSYNEQFF; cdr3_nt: TGTGCCAGCAGTTACTCGACAACTAGCGGAAGCTCCTACAATGAGCAGTTCTTC
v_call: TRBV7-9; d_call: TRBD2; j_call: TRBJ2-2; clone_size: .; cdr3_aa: CASLAGLNRSNTGELFF; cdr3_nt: TGTGCCAGCTTAGCGGGGCTGAACCGATCGAACACCGGGGAGCTGTTTTTT
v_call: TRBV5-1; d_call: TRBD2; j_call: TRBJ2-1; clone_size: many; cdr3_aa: CASSLGGLAGSFSYNEQFF; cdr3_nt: TGCGCCAGCAGCTTAGGCGGACTAGCGGGTTCCTTCTCCTACAATGAGCAGTTCTTC
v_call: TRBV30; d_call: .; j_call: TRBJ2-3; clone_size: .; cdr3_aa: CAWSVGASPTDTQYF; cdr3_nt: TGTGCCTGGAGTGTAGGAGCATCCCCCACAGATACGCAGTATTTT
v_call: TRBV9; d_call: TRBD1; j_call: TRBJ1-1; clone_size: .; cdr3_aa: CASSSPTGLNTEAFF; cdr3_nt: TGTGCCAGCAGCTCCCCGACAGGGCTGAACACTGAAGCTTTCTTT
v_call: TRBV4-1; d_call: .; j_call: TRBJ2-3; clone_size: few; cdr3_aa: CASSQGGGMSYNEQYF; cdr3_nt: TGCGCCAGCAGCCAAGGAGGCGGGATGTCCTACAATGAGCAGTATTTT
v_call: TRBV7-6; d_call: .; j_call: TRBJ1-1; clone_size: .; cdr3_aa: CASSPTVRTEAFF; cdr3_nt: TGTGCCAGCAGCCCCACTGTGAGGACTGAAGCTTTCTTT
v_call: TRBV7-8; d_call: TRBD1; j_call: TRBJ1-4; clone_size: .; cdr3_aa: CASTDRGTNEKLFF; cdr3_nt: TGTGCCAGCACGGACAGGGGAACTAATGAAAAACTGTTTTTT
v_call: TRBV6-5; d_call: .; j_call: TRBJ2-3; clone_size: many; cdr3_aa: CASSKGFKTDTQYF; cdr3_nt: TGTGCCAGCAGTAAGGGCTTCAAGACAGATACGCAGTATTTT
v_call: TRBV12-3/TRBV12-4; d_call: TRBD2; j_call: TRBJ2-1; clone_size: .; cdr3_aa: CASSLTSRRLYNEQFF; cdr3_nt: TGTGCCAGCAGTTTGACTAGCAGGAGGCTCTACAATGAGCAGTTCTTC
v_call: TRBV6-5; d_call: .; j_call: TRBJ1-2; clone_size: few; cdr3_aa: CASSLSPRTNYGYTF; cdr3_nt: TGTGCCAGCAGTCTCTCACCACGGACGAACTATGGCTACACCTTC
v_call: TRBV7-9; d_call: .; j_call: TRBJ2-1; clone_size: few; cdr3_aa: CASSLVSAPPYYNEQFF; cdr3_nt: TGTGCCAGCAGCTTAGTTAGCGCCCCTCCATATTACAATGAGCAGTTCTTC
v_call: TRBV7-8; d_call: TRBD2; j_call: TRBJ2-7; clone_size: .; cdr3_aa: CASSRGRLADSYEQYF; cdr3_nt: TGTGCCAGCAGCAGAGGGAGACTAGCGGATTCCTACGAGCAGTACTTC
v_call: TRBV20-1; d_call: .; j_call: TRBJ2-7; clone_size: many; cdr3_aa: CSANKLGGGQSYEQYF; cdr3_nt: TGCAGTGCTAACAAACTCGGGGGTGGGCAGTCCTACGAGCAGTACTTC
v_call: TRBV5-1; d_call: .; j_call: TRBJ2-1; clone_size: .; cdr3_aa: CASSLALTGSYNEQFF; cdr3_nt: TGCGCCAGCAGCTTGGCCTTGACCGGCTCCTACAATGAGCAGTTCTTC
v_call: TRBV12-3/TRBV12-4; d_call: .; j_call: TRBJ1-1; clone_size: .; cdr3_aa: CASSQLFTEAFF; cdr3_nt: TGTGCCAGCAGTCAGCTTTTCACTGAAGCTTTCTTT
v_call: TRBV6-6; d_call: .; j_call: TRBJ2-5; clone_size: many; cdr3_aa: CASSSGPLRGETQYF; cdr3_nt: TGTGCCAGCAGCTCCGGGCCCTTAAGGGGAGAGACCCAGTACTTC
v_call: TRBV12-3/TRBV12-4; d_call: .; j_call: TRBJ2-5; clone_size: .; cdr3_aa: CASGPCNEQYF; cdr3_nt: TGTGCTAGCGGCCCCTGCAATGAGCAGTACTTC
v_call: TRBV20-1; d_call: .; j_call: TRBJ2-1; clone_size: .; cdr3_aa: CSRSGATLYNEQFF; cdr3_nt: TGCAGCCGATCGGGGGCTACCCTCTACAATGAGCAGTTCTTC
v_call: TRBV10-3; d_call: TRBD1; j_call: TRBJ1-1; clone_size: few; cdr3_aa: CAIGSTGGRMNTEAFF; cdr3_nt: TGTGCCATCGGTAGTACAGGGGGTCGGATGAACACTGAAGCTTTCTTT
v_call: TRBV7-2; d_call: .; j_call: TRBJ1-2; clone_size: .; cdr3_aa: CASSLSTDSYGYTF; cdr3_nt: TGTGCCAGCAGCTTAAGCACAGACTCGTATGGCTACACCTTC
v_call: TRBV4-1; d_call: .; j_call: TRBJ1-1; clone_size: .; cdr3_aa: CASRWGGNTEAFF; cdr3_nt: TGCGCCAGCAGGTGGGGGGGGAACACTGAAGCTTTCTTT
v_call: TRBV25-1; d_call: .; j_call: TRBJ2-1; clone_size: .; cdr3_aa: CASSEDRRAKNNEQFF; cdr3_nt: TGTGCCAGCAGTGAAGACCGGAGGGCCAAAAACAATGAGCAGTTCTTC
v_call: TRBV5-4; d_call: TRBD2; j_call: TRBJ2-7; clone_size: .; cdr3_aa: CASSLGPTGREGYEQYF; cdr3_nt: TGTGCCAGCAGCTTGGGACCCACCGGGCGGGAGGGCTACGAGCAGTACTTC
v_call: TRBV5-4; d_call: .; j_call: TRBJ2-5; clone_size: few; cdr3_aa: CASSLVGTPPGSQYF; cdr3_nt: TGTGCCAGCAGCTTGGTGGGGACCCCGCCCGGGTCCCAGTACTTC
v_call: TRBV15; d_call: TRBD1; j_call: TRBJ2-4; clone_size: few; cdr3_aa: CATSRDGTGVMDIQYF; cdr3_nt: TGTGCCACCAGCAGAGATGGGACAGGGGTCATGGACATTCAGTACTTC
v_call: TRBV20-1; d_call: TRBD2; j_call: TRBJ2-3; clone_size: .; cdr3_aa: CSARVNSGSTDTQYF; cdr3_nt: TGCAGTGCTAGAGTGAATAGCGGGAGCACAGATACGCAGTATTTT
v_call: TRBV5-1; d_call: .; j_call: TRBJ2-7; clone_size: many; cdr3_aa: CASSLFVRGYEQYF; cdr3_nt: TGCGCCAGCAGCTTGTTCGTAAGGGGTTACGAGCAGTACTTC
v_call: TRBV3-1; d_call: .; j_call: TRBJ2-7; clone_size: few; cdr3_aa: CASSQGGWFTYEQYF; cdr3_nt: TGTGCCAGCAGCCAAGGAGGGTGGTTTACCTACGAGCAGTACTTC
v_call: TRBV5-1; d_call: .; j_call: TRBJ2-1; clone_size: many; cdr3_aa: CASSLQGLGGNYNEQFF; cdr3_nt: TGCGCCAGCAGCTTACAGGGGCTGGGCGGGAACTACAATGAGCAGTTCTTC
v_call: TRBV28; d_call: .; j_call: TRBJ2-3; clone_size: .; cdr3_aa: CASSLQATDTQYF; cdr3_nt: TGTGCCAGCAGTTTGCAGGCTACAGATACGCAGTATTTT
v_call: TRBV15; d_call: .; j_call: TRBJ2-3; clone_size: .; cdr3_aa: CATSRDPGMDTDTQYF; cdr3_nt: TGTGCCACCAGCAGAGATCCGGGGATGGACACAGATACGCAGTATTTT